One and the same sample provided the 12 T cell receptor beta chains below, sequenced in a study of T cells in Graves' hyperthyroidism and ophthalmopathy. TCR beta CDR3 regions were amplified from RNA. HTBI primers were the set used in a first-round RT-PCR of the TCR CDR3. One entry per CDR3 protein, called by TCRdb with MiXCR from the multiplex PCR reads. The table shows 150,000 or so distinct CDR3 sequences, with about 9% occurring only once. The sample was blood. The receptors were sampled from a young woman with Graves' hyperthyroidism that later progressed to Graves' ophthalmopathy.

The sample holds many counts of this clonotype. The rearrangement joins TRBV27 to TRBJ1-1, with 9 positions matching TRBD1. CDR1 and CDR2 (germline): MNHEY, SMNVEV (reference sequence). This CDR3 spans 21 amino acids. With V trimmed by 2 bases and J by 1 base, 20 bases remained unmatched. Written as DNA, the CDR3 is TGTGCCAGCAGTTTAATAAGCCCGTTAATTCAGCGGACAGGGGAGAACACTGAAGCTTTCTTT. Protein: CASSLISPLIQRTGENTEAFF.

In this sample, this clonotype turned up many times. This chain connects TRBV20-1 to TRBJ2-3; 10 positions agree with TRBD1. V dropped 5 bases and J dropped 4; count of bases not matched to a gene: 6. This CDR3 contains 14 residues. From germline, CDR1 is DFQATT and CDR2 SNEGSKA (reference sequence). The chain's CDR3 is CSALPGQGPDTQYF. Written as DNA, the CDR3 is TGCAGTGCTTTACCGGGACAGGGGCCAGATACGCAGTATTTT.

The table lists this clonotype with many counts. The V and J genes are TRBV15 and TRBJ2-7; no clear D. The V and J ends lost 3 bases and 5 bases respectively, with 14 bases between them. CDR1 is LNHNV and CDR2 is YYDKDF in the germline V gene (reference sequence). The CDR3 is made up of 14 amino acids. In DNA form, the CDR3 reads TGTGCCACCAGCAGGACCCCCGTGGGCGACGAGCAGTACTTC. Residues: CATSRTPVGDEQYF.

In the case of this clonotype: A read error may be the cause here, since a much bigger clone is one base away. This rearrangement joins TRBV5-6 to TRBJ1-1; D perhaps matches TRBD1 (5 bases). This CDR3 spans 14 amino acids. From germline, CDR1 is SGHDT and CDR2 YYEEEE. In DNA, the CDR3 is TGTGCCAGCACCTTGGGATCTAGGGGATTTGAAGCTTTCTTT. It is translated as CASTLGSRGFEAFF. The full variable domain, its missing parts supplied by reference TRBV5-6 and TRBJ1-1, is DAGVTQSPTHLIKTRGQQVTLRCSPKSGHDTVSWYQQALGQGPQFIFQYYEEEERQRGNFPDRFSGHQFPNYSSELNVNALLLGDSALYLCASTLGSRGFEAFFGQGTRLTVV.

This clonotype came up many times. The chain carries TRBV20-1 and TRBJ2-5, with TRBD2 matching 13 bases. CDR3 length equals 18 residues. V was pared by 1 base and J by 5 bases, with 13 bases of the junction left unmatched. Germline V gives CDR1 DFQATT, CDR2 SNEGSKA (reference sequence). CDR3 protein: CSARGETSGGSMGETQYF. The CDR3 DNA reads TGCAGTGCTAGAGGCGAGACTAGCGGGGGGTCAATGGGGGAGACCCAGTACTTC.

This clonotype was observed many times. The rearrangement links TRBV18 to TRBJ2-7; 12 bases align to TRBD2. The CDR3 is made up of 17 amino acids. V trimming: 1 base; J trimming: 3 bases; junction bases outside the gene matches: 7. Germline assignment: CDR1 KGHSH and CDR2 LQKENI. CDR3 sequence reads: CASSPRLAGGTFYEQYF. In nucleotides, the CDR3 is TGTGCCAGCTCACCACGGCTAGCGGGGGGGACCTTCTACGAGCAGTACTTC.

On this clonotype: The junction does not match germline at one end; this may be a read error. The chain couples TRBV15 to TRBJ1-2, with 7 bases identical to TRBD1. Germline values: CDR1 LNHNV, CDR2 YYDKDF (reference sequence). CDR3 length equals 14 residues. The CDR3 coding sequence is TGTGGCACCAGCAGAAAACGGGACAGCTATGGCTACACCTTC. It encodes CGTSRKRDSYGYTF.

This clonotype has a count of ten or more. J is TRBJ1-1 and V is TRBV13, with a possible D match to TRBD1 (6 bases). This CDR3 is 12 amino acids long. Germline V gives CDR1 PRHDT, CDR2 FYEKMQ (reference sequence). The V end lost 5 bases, the J end lost 6 bases, and 10 bases lay between the germline ends. The CDR3 sequence: CASSPGVAEAFF. The CDR3 DNA reads as TGTGCCAGCAGCCCAGGGGTCGCTGAAGCTTTCTTT.

This clonotype was detected ten times or more. The J gene is TRBJ2-3, the V gene TRBV20-1; D ambiguous. Germline CDR1 is DFQATT and CDR2 is SNEGSKA (reference sequence). V lost 5 bases to trimming and J lost 4 bases, with 13 bases between them. The CDR3 is 13 residues long. The CDR3 loop is CSALRKGADTQYF. The CDR3, as DNA: TGCAGTGCTCTCCGAAAGGGCGCAGATACGCAGTATTTT.

The CDR3 spells CASSLRYRTGSGNDEQYF. For the CDR3, the DNA is TGTGCCAGCAGCTTGCGGTATAGGACAGGCAGTGGTAATGACGAGCAGTACTTC. This rearrangement joins TRBV5-6 to TRBJ2-7; 7 nucleotides match TRBD1. This CDR3 has 18 amino acids. Per germline, CDR1 SGHDT and CDR2 YYEEEE. V lost 1 base to trimming and J lost 5 bases; unmatched junction nucleotides: 18.

This clonotype was seen repeatedly, ten times or more. This chain uses TRBV5-1 with TRBJ2-7; 8 nucleotides align to TRBD1. Germline lookup yields CDR1 SGHRS and CDR2 YFSETQ. CDR3 length: 15 amino acids. Losses at the gene ends were 4 bases for V and 3 bases for J; bases not matched to a gene: 9. CDR3 nucleotides: TGCGCCAGCAGCCCCACCGGGACAGGTATCTACGAGCAGTACTTC. Amino acid sequence: CASSPTGTGIYEQYF.

This clonotype was detected ten times or more. The CDR3 DNA follows: TGTGCCAGCAGTGAAGGGCCGAACACTGAAGCTTTCTTT. This gives the protein CASSEGPNTEAFF. The chain has TRBV6-1 and TRBJ1-1, with D uncertain. V gave up 1 base and J gave up 1 base, with 4 bases separating them. This CDR3 has 13 amino acids. Germline loops: CDR1 MNHNS, CDR2 SASEGT.